This is a list of T cell receptor beta chains from one sample in a study of cytomegalovirus exposure and HLA in healthy donors. Sequencing used immunoSEQ multiplex PCR; TCRdb keeps in-frame clones, though not all of them. The data contain some 180,000 clones, 77% of them seen just once; the ten biggest clones take up 3.7%. Sequencing was carried out using PBMCs. The origin of the receptors is a woman aged 60-75 years in good health and CMV-seropositive. Each CDR3 is given without its conserved first and last residue.

ASRSGTFNEKLF,TRBJ1-4,TRBV6-5
ASSSGQQWSPLH,TRBJ1-6,TRBV28
ASSFSDRVLPGLF,TRBJ1-4,TRBV28
AARGVGYGYT,TRBJ1-2,TRBV30
ASRTGGGGYT,TRBJ1-2,TRBV28
ASSPLDRGGDEQY,TRBJ2-7,TRBV18
AWRDRPKETQY,TRBJ2-5,TRBV30
ASEMDRQYGYT,TRBJ1-2,TRBV6-1
AIRDVEGGRYNEQF,TRBJ2-1,TRBV10-3
ASSYPTGRYEQY,TRBJ2-7,TRBV7-9
ASSLGAGADEQY,TRBJ2-7,TRBV27
ASKSRQDYYGYT,TRBJ1-2,TRBV6-5
ASSGLAEETQY,TRBJ2-5,TRBV2
SSSDRRNTEAF,TRBJ1-1,TRBV7-9
ASSDTGATNEKLF,TRBJ1-4,TRBV18
ASSAALVAGELHYEQY,TRBJ2-7,TRBV5-4
ASNLRQGTNTQY,TRBJ2-3,TRBV2
ASSYSGQPVYEQY,TRBJ2-7,TRBV6-5
ASSYTGQWGTEAF,TRBJ1-1,TRBV4-2
AWSVVAETQY,TRBJ2-5,TRBV30
SVGGLARTGELF,TRBJ2-2,TRBV29-1
ASSLSPNEVGYT,TRBJ1-2,TRBV7-6
ASSIQSGINYGYT,TRBJ1-2,TRBV19
ASRLGQGAYEQY,TRBJ2-7,TRBV5-6
ASRVDRGVYEQY,TRBJ2-7,TRBV21-1
ASSPDKSTDTQY,TRBJ2-3,TRBV19
ASSYAGTGQTEAF,TRBJ1-1,TRBV6-5
ASSSRDRGFNTEAF,TRBJ1-1,TRBV7-9
ASSPGRGGDTQY,TRBJ2-3,TRBV18
ASREGDEQF,TRBJ2-1,TRBV5-1
SVEDTGEREIYEQY,.,TRBV29-1
ASSLVQGASYEQY,TRBJ2-7,TRBV7-2
SVEGGAGELNIQY,TRBJ2-4,TRBV29-1
ASSMSGSYEQY,.,TRBV19
ASSQVIGSGRAGQTDTQY,TRBJ2-3,TRBV4-2
ASSLNSGSTEAF,TRBJ1-1,TRBV5-1
ASRMEAPAIY,TRBJ1-3,TRBV6-1
ASSFRRTGGNGYT,TRBJ1-2,TRBV13
ASSVGTSRNTGELF,TRBJ2-2,TRBV5-1
ASSLSAGQGVVNTEAF,TRBJ1-1,TRBV5-1
ASSVSDRSNYEQY,TRBJ2-7,TRBV9
ASSAENYSNQPQH,TRBJ1-5,TRBV2
ASSVSGIPYNEQF,TRBJ2-1,TRBV9
ASSLTLAGGNEQF,TRBJ2-1,TRBV7-7
AISVTGYNEQF,TRBJ2-1,TRBV10-3
ASSPRTSGRYPPTDEQF,TRBJ2-1,TRBV5-1
ASSLAGTAPEAF,TRBJ1-1,TRBV28
SVDPGGANTGELF,TRBJ2-2,TRBV29-1
ASSLGTSVGIREQF,TRBJ2-1,TRBV7-3
ASSQVLAGLQETQY,TRBJ2-5,TRBV4-1
ASSGGQTSEQF,TRBJ2-1,TRBV4-2
ASSLESLAGTTEQF,TRBJ2-1,TRBV7-9
AWGQGPREQY,TRBJ2-7,TRBV30
ASSARAGVRDEQF,TRBJ2-1,TRBV2
ASSWGTGNEKLF,TRBJ1-4,TRBV5-5
ASRYRERDYTGELF,TRBJ2-2,TRBV5-1
ASSAGQSYGYT,TRBJ1-2,TRBV6-1